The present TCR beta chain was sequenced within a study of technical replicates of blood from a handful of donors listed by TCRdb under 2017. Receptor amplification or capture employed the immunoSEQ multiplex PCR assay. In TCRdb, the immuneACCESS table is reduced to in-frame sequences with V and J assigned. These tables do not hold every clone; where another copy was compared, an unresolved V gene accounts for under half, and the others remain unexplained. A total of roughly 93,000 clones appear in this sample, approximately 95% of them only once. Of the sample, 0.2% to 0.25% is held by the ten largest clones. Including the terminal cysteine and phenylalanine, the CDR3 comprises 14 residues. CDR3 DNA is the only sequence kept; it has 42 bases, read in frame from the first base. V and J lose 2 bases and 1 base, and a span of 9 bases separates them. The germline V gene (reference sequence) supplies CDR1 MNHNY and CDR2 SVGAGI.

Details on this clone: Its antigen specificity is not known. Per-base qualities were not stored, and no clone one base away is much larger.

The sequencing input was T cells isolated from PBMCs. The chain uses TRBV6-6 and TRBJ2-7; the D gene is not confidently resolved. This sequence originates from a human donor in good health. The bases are TGTGCCAGCAGTTACATTAGGAGTTCCTACGAGCAGTACTTC. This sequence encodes CASSYIRSSYEQYF.